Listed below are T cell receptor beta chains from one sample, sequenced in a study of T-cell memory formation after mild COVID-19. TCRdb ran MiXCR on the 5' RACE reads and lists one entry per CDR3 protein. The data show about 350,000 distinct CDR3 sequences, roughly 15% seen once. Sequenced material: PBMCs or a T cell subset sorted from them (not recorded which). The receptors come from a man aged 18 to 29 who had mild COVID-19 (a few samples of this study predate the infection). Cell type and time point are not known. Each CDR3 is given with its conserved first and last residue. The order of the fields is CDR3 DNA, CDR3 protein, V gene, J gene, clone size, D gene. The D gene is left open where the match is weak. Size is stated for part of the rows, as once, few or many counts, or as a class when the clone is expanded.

cdr3_nt: TGTGCCAGCAGCTCTTATTTACTAGCGGCCTACAATGAGCAGTTCTTC; cdr3_aa: CASSSYLLAAYNEQFF; v_call: TRBV11-2; j_call: TRBJ2-1; clone_size: few; d_call: TRBD2
cdr3_nt: TGCAGCGTTGAAGATTCATATACGCAGTATTTT; cdr3_aa: CSVEDSYTQYF; v_call: TRBV29-1; j_call: TRBJ2-3; clone_size: .; d_call: .
cdr3_nt: TGTGCCAGTAGTATAGTTTGGCAGTCCACAGATACGCAGTATTTT; cdr3_aa: CASSIVWQSTDTQYF; v_call: TRBV19; j_call: TRBJ2-3; clone_size: few; d_call: .
cdr3_nt: TGCAGCGTTGGAGTCAATGAGCAGTTCTTC; cdr3_aa: CSVGVNEQFF; v_call: TRBV29-1; j_call: TRBJ2-1; clone_size: few; d_call: .
cdr3_nt: TGTGCCAGCAGCCAAGAAGGTGTCGGGGAGCAGTTCTTC; cdr3_aa: CASSQEGVGEQFF; v_call: TRBV3-1; j_call: TRBJ2-1; clone_size: few; d_call: .
cdr3_nt: TGTGCCAGCCGACGACAGGGCACAGATACGCAGTATTTT; cdr3_aa: CASRRQGTDTQYF; v_call: TRBV25-1; j_call: TRBJ2-3; clone_size: many; d_call: .
cdr3_nt: TGTGCCAGCAGCTTGGGGTCGGATGAGCAGTTCTTC; cdr3_aa: CASSLGSDEQFF; v_call: TRBV5-6; j_call: TRBJ2-1; clone_size: many; d_call: .
cdr3_nt: TGTGCCAGCAGGACCCGACAAGAGACCCAGTACTTC; cdr3_aa: CASRTRQETQYF; v_call: TRBV27; j_call: TRBJ2-5; clone_size: few; d_call: .
cdr3_nt: TGTGCCAGCAGCTTAGCGGGTTGGGCTAACTATGGCTACACCTTC; cdr3_aa: CASSLAGWANYGYTF; v_call: TRBV11-2; j_call: TRBJ1-2; clone_size: .; d_call: .
cdr3_nt: TGTGCCAGCAGGCCGGGGGGGCACAATGAGCAGTTCTTC; cdr3_aa: CASRPGGHNEQFF; v_call: TRBV7-2; j_call: TRBJ2-1; clone_size: few; d_call: TRBD2
cdr3_nt: TGTGCCAGCAGGTCGACAGGTTCCTACGAGCAGTACTTC; cdr3_aa: CASRSTGSYEQYF; v_call: TRBV6-5; j_call: TRBJ2-7; clone_size: many; d_call: .
cdr3_nt: TGTGCCAGCAGCGCCCGACACGGGGACACTTCTAGCACAGATACGCAGTATTTT; cdr3_aa: CASSARHGDTSSTDTQYF; v_call: TRBV9; j_call: TRBJ2-3; clone_size: .; d_call: .
cdr3_nt: TGTGCCAGCAGCTTCAGGGGGCAGGGCTACACCTTC; cdr3_aa: CASSFRGQGYTF; v_call: TRBV7-2; j_call: TRBJ1-2; clone_size: few; d_call: TRBD1
cdr3_nt: TGCAGTGCTAGGCCCAGGGACTATGGCTACACCTTC; cdr3_aa: CSARPRDYGYTF; v_call: TRBV20-1; j_call: TRBJ1-2; clone_size: few; d_call: .
cdr3_nt: TGCGCCAGCAGCCTGGGGACTTACAATGAGCAGTTCTTC; cdr3_aa: CASSLGTYNEQFF; v_call: TRBV5-1; j_call: TRBJ2-1; clone_size: many; d_call: .
cdr3_nt: TGTGCCAGCAGTCCGGACAGGGTAGGCTATGGCTACACCTTC; cdr3_aa: CASSPDRVGYGYTF; v_call: TRBV12-3/TRBV12-4; j_call: TRBJ1-2; clone_size: .; d_call: TRBD1
cdr3_nt: TGTGCCAGCAGGCTGAGCGGGGGTCAAGAGACCCAGTACTTC; cdr3_aa: CASRLSGGQETQYF; v_call: TRBV12-3/TRBV12-4; j_call: TRBJ2-5; clone_size: few; d_call: TRBD2
cdr3_nt: TGTGCCAGCAGCTTAGCACTTCCGGGACGGCCTAATTCACCCCTCCACTTT; cdr3_aa: CASSLALPGRPNSPLHF; v_call: TRBV7-9; j_call: TRBJ1-6; clone_size: many; d_call: .
cdr3_nt: TGTGCCAGCAGCGTAGGCGGGGTAGCGGGCAATGAGCAGTTCTTC; cdr3_aa: CASSVGGVAGNEQFF; v_call: TRBV9; j_call: TRBJ2-1; clone_size: .; d_call: TRBD2
cdr3_nt: TGTGCCAGCAGACGACCCCAAGCCCAAGAGACCCAGTACTTC; cdr3_aa: CASRRPQAQETQYF; v_call: TRBV6-6; j_call: TRBJ2-5; clone_size: many; d_call: .
cdr3_nt: TGTGCCAGCAGCCAAGGTCTGGGGTTGGGGACCGGGGAGCTGTTTTTT; cdr3_aa: CASSQGLGLGTGELFF; v_call: TRBV3-1; j_call: TRBJ2-2; clone_size: few; d_call: .
cdr3_nt: TGCGCCAGCAGCCAAGATATTAGCGGGGGGGCTGAAGAGCAGTTCTTC; cdr3_aa: CASSQDISGGAEEQFF; v_call: TRBV4-1; j_call: TRBJ2-1; clone_size: .; d_call: TRBD2
cdr3_nt: TGTGCCAGCAGTAGCCCCCAGGGCGGTGGCACAGATACGCAGTATTTT; cdr3_aa: CASSSPQGGGTDTQYF; v_call: TRBV2; j_call: TRBJ2-3; clone_size: .; d_call: .
cdr3_nt: TGTGCCAGCAGCCAAGATCCCCCCGGTGGGGACTACGAGCAGTACTTC; cdr3_aa: CASSQDPPGGDYEQYF; v_call: TRBV3-1; j_call: TRBJ2-7; clone_size: many; d_call: .
cdr3_nt: TGTGCCAGCAGCCTTGGACAGGGAGTGAACCAGCCCCAGCATTTT; cdr3_aa: CASSLGQGVNQPQHF; v_call: TRBV7-9; j_call: TRBJ1-5; clone_size: few; d_call: TRBD1
cdr3_nt: TGTGCCAGCAGCTTTTTCCGAGACTCACAACAGTTCTTC; cdr3_aa: CASSFFRDSQQFF; v_call: TRBV7-2; j_call: TRBJ2-1; clone_size: .; d_call: .
cdr3_nt: TGCAGTGCCCACCTCGAACTAGCCCCCCGGGAGCAGTACTTC; cdr3_aa: CSAHLELAPREQYF; v_call: TRBV20-1; j_call: TRBJ2-7; clone_size: once; d_call: .